This TCR beta chain stems from a study of blood T cell repertoires in COVID-19. Study background: The study drew acute and convalescent COVID-19 samples from the United States, Italy and Spain. T cells, B-cell-depleted T cells, or PBMCs supplied cDNA or gDNA.

Trimming cost V 4 bases and J 5 bases, with 14 bases left between them. This CDR3 is built from 14 residues. CDR1 is LNHDA, CDR2 SQIVND, per germline (reference sequence). Per the authors' pipeline: Amplification with reference gene primers provided the estimates of nucleated cell counts. TCRdb's copy holds only in-frame clones and misses some; the assay was immunoSEQ multiplex PCR. V and J calls and clone size are as listed in that table; D and trimming were resolved from the DNA. This table holds approximately 170,000 clones, approximately 77% found once. The chain recombines TRBV19 with TRBJ1-1, with D perhaps matching TRBD1 (6 bases). This TCR was recovered from a woman older than 75 with active or convalescent COVID-19. The specimen was peripheral blood. In DNA form, the CDR3 reads TGTGCCAGTAGTAGACAGGTTGGGGAGACTGAAGCTTTCTTT. This sequence encodes CASSRQVGETEAFF. Combining the CDR3 with reference TRBV19 and TRBJ1-1 gives the whole variable domain DGGITQSPKYLFRKEGQNVTLSCEQNLNHDAMYWYRQDPGQGLRLIYYSQIVNDFQKGDIAEGYSVSREKKESFPLTVTSAQKNPTAFYLCASSRQVGETEAFFGQGTRLTVV.